These T cell receptor beta chains were read from a single sample in a study of cytomegalovirus exposure and HLA in healthy donors. Sequencing was performed with immunoSEQ multiplex PCR; in TCRdb, only in-frame clones are kept and a portion is missing. The sample lists some 110,000 clones, roughly 68% occurring once. The specimen was PBMCs. Receptors originate from a man younger than 45 in good health and CMV-seropositive. Each CDR3 is given without its conserved first and last residue.

CDR3aa: AWSSGTSGRASYNEQF
j_gene: TRBJ2-1
v_gene: TRBV30
len: 16

CDR3aa: ASSLTPNRESGANVLT
j_gene: TRBJ2-6
v_gene: TRBV5-1
len: 16

CDR3aa: ASARTSGFTDTQY
j_gene: TRBJ2-3
v_gene: TRBV19
len: 13

CDR3aa: ATSRRGQGFTEAF
j_gene: TRBJ1-1
v_gene: TRBV15
len: 13

CDR3aa: ASSLVGGDTDTQY
j_gene: TRBJ2-3
v_gene: TRBV7-2
len: 13

CDR3aa: ASSLYDSPETQY
j_gene: TRBJ2-5
v_gene: TRBV27
len: 12

CDR3aa: ASTAPTGGKYNEQF
j_gene: TRBJ2-1
v_gene: TRBV7-9
len: 14

CDR3aa: ASSPTGPNYGYT
j_gene: TRBJ1-2
v_gene: TRBV28
len: 12

CDR3aa: ASSLGDRLNEQF
j_gene: TRBJ2-1
v_gene: TRBV7-8
len: 12

CDR3aa: ASRTQGSGANVLT
j_gene: TRBJ2-6
v_gene: TRBV2
len: 13

CDR3aa: ASSPRVNEQF
j_gene: TRBJ2-1
v_gene: TRBV28
len: 10

CDR3aa: ASSSGGQNYGYT
j_gene: TRBJ1-2
v_gene: TRBV7-2
len: 12

CDR3aa: SARGRHGYT
j_gene: TRBJ1-2
v_gene: TRBV20-1
len: 9

CDR3aa: ASSEPGVKLGTAYP
j_gene: TRBJ2-7
v_gene: TRBV6-1
len: 14

CDR3aa: ASSLAGGIANTGELF
j_gene: TRBJ2-2
v_gene: TRBV5-1
len: 15

CDR3aa: ASSNQGQLYEQY
j_gene: TRBJ2-7
v_gene: TRBV6-5
len: 12

CDR3aa: ASSGGLAGGPGTDTQY
j_gene: TRBJ2-3
v_gene: TRBV7-8
len: 16

CDR3aa: ASSQGGSSYNEQF
j_gene: TRBJ2-1
v_gene: TRBV5-4
len: 13

CDR3aa: ASSQDAGDPNTEAF
j_gene: TRBJ1-1
v_gene: TRBV4-2
len: 14

CDR3aa: AWSMVYAGRAGAF
j_gene: TRBJ1-1
v_gene: TRBV30
len: 13

CDR3aa: ATCGGTGHTDTQY
j_gene: TRBJ2-3
v_gene: TRBV27
len: 13

CDR3aa: ASSAPRTGKEGYT
j_gene: TRBJ1-2
v_gene: TRBV6-5
len: 13

CDR3aa: AWSVEGYGYT
j_gene: TRBJ1-2
v_gene: TRBV30
len: 10

CDR3aa: ASSLAIPDFGGEQF
j_gene: TRBJ2-1
v_gene: TRBV27
len: 14

CDR3aa: ASSSDTGELF
j_gene: TRBJ2-2
v_gene: TRBV27
len: 10

CDR3aa: ASSFRRGLIGNEQF
j_gene: TRBJ2-1
v_gene: TRBV5-5
len: 14

CDR3aa: ASSSEAF
j_gene: TRBJ1-1
v_gene: TRBV19
len: 7

CDR3aa: ASSLGMGQLGAF
j_gene: TRBJ1-1
v_gene: TRBV7-9
len: 12

CDR3aa: ASSVGAGGYNEQF
j_gene: TRBJ2-1
v_gene: TRBV9
len: 13

CDR3aa: AGQDRGSAAEAF
j_gene: TRBJ1-1
v_gene: TRBV30
len: 12

CDR3aa: AWSRGSITEAF
j_gene: TRBJ1-1
v_gene: TRBV30
len: 11

CDR3aa: ASSEPRSGGEETQY
j_gene: TRBJ2-5
v_gene: TRBV25-1
len: 14

CDR3aa: SVLYGGNTEAF
j_gene: TRBJ1-1
v_gene: TRBV29-1
len: 11

CDR3aa: ASSLESPSSSYNSPLH
j_gene: TRBJ1-6
v_gene: TRBV5-1
len: 16

CDR3aa: ASRPTSATNEKLF
j_gene: TRBJ1-4
v_gene: TRBV28
len: 13

CDR3aa: ASSALEVNNEKLF
j_gene: TRBJ1-4
v_gene: TRBV5-1
len: 13

CDR3aa: ASSPVDTGELF
j_gene: TRBJ2-2
v_gene: TRBV7-9
len: 11

CDR3aa: ASSLADSLNSPLH
j_gene: TRBJ1-6
v_gene: TRBV7-9
len: 13

CDR3aa: ASSEVPKTDYGYT
j_gene: TRBJ1-2
v_gene: TRBV6-1
len: 13

CDR3aa: ASLTGSSYNEQF
j_gene: TRBJ2-1
v_gene: TRBV2
len: 12

CDR3aa: ASSVVGNAGNTIY
j_gene: TRBJ1-3
v_gene: TRBV9
len: 13

CDR3aa: ASNTGPNTEAF
j_gene: TRBJ1-1
v_gene: TRBV9
len: 11

CDR3aa: SALGGGRNYGYT
j_gene: TRBJ1-2
v_gene: TRBV29-1
len: 12

CDR3aa: SVDLGHRGPEAF
j_gene: TRBJ1-1
v_gene: TRBV29-1
len: 12

CDR3aa: ASSPPVWDSLKETQY
j_gene: TRBJ2-5
v_gene: TRBV7-3
len: 15